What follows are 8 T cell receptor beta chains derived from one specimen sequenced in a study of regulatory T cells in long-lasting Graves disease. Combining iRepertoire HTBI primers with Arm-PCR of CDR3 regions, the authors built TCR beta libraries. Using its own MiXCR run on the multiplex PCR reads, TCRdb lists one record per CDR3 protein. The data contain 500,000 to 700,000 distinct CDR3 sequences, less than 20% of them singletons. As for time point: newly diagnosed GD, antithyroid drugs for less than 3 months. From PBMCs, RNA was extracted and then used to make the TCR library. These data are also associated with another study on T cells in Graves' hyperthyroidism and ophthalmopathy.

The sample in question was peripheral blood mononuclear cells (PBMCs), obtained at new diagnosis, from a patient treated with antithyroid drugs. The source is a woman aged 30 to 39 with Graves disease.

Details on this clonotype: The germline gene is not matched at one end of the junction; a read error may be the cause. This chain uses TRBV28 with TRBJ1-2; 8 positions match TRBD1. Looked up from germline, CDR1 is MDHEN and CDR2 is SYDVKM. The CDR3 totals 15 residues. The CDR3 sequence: CASSPMGQANYGHTF. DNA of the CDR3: TGTGCCAGCAGTCCGATGGGACAGGCTAACTATGGCCACACCTTC.

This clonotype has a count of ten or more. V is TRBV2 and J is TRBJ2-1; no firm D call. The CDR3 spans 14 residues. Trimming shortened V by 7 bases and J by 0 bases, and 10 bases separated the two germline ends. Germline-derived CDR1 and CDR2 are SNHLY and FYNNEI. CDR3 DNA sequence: TGTGCCAGCAAGTTACAGAGCTCCTACAATGAGCAGTTCTTC. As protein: CASKLQSSYNEQFF.

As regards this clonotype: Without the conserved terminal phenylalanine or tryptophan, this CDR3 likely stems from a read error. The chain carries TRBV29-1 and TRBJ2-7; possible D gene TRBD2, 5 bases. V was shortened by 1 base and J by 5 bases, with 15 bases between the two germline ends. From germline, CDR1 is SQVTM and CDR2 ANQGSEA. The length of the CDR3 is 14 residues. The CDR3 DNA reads TGCAGCGTTGAAGCAGGACTCTGGAAGGACGAGCAGTACCTC. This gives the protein CSVEAGLWKDEQYL.

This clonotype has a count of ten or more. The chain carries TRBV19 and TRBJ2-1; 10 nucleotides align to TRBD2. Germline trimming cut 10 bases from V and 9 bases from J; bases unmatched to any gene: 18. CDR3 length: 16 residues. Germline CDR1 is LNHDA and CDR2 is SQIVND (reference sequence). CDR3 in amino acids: CATNHGVAGGRVEQFF. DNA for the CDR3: TGTGCCACCAATCATGGGGTAGCGGGAGGTAGGGTTGAGCAGTTCTTC.

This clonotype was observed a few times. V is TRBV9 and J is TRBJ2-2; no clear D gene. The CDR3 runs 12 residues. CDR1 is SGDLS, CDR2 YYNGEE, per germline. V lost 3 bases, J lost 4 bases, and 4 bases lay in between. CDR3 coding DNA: TGTGCCAGCAGCGGGGGCACCGGGGAGCTGTTTTTT. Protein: CASSGGTGELFF.

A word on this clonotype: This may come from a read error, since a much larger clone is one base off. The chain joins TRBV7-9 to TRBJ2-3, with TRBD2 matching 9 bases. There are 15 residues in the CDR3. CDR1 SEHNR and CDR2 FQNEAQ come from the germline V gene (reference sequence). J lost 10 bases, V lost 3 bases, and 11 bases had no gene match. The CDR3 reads CASSFTNSGSDAQYF. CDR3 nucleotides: TGTGCCAGCAGCTTCACAAATAGCGGGAGTGATGCGCAGTATTTT. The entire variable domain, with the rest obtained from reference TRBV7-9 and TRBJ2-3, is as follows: DTGVSQNPRHKITKRGQNVTFRCDPISEHNRLYWYRQTLGQGPEFLTYFQNEAQLEKSRLLSDRFSAERPKGSFSTLEIQRTEQGDSAMYLCASSFTNSGSDAQYFGPGTRLTVL.

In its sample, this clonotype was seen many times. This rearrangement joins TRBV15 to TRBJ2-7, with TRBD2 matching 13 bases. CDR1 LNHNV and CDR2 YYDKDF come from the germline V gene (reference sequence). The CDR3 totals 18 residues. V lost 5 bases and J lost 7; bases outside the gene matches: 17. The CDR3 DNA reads TGTGCCACCAGCCGTTGGACAGTAGGACTAGCGGGAGTGCGAGAGCAGTACTTC. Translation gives CATSRWTVGLAGVREQYF.

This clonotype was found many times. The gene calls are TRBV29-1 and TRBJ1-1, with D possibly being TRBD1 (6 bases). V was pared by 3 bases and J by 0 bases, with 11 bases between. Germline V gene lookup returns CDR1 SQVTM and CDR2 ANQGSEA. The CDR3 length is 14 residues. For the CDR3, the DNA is TGCAGCGTTGACGAAACAGGGTTGAACACTGAAGCTTTCTTT. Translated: CSVDETGLNTEAFF.